The rows below give T cell receptor beta chains drawn from one sample of a study of T cell clones after liver transplantation. The data were produced by immunoSEQ multiplex PCR, yet TCRdb's version contains in-frame clones alone and is incomplete. The sample has 90,000 to 120,000 clones, around four fifths seen once. The sequences come from CD4+ T cells from blood, collected before liver transplant. All receptors come from a human donor who received a liver transplant. Each CDR3 is given with its conserved first and last residue. The D gene is left open where the match is weak. Rows give clone size only sometimes, using once, few, many, or a class for an expanded clone.

D gene	J gene	clone size	V gene	CDR3 protein	CDR3 DNA
TRBD1	TRBJ2-7	once	TRBV15	CATSRDRATYEQYF	TGTGCCACCAGCAGGGACAGGGCAACCTACGAGCAGTACTTC
TRBD1	TRBJ1-2	NA	TRBV9	CASSVASMDRNYGYTF	TGTGCCAGCAGCGTAGCCTCAATGGACAGGAACTATGGCTACACCTTC
NA	TRBJ1-1	NA	TRBV6-1	CASSVGQGTEAFF	TGTGCCAGCAGTGTGGGGCAGGGCACTGAAGCTTTCTTT
NA	TRBJ2-3	NA	TRBV7-2	CASLSTDTQYF	TGTGCCAGCCTGAGCACAGATACGCAGTATTTT
TRBD1	TRBJ1-4	NA	TRBV27	CASRSGTGVEKLFF	TGTGCCAGCAGATCCGGGACAGGGGTTGAAAAACTGTTTTTT
TRBD2	TRBJ2-1	NA	TRBV11-2	CASSGLAGDGEQFF	TGTGCCAGCAGTGGACTAGCGGGAGATGGTGAGCAGTTCTTC
NA	TRBJ1-4	NA	TRBV5-4	CASSLASVEKLFF	TGTGCCAGCAGCTTGGCCTCGGTGGAAAAACTGTTTTTT
TRBD1	TRBJ1-1	NA	TRBV9	CASSKDRGRGNTEAFF	TGTGCCAGCAGCAAAGACAGGGGGCGAGGGAACACTGAAGCTTTCTTT
NA	TRBJ2-7	NA	TRBV5-4	CASSTGTSYEQYF	TGTGCCAGCAGCACGGGGACCTCCTACGAGCAGTACTTC
TRBD1	TRBJ2-7	NA	TRBV27	CASSYLAGGDEQYF	TGTGCCAGCAGTTACCTGGCAGGGGGCGACGAGCAGTACTTC
NA	TRBJ1-2	NA	TRBV28	CASSLLQLRSDGYTF	TGTGCCAGCAGTTTACTCCAGCTTCGGTCGGATGGCTACACCTTC
TRBD1	TRBJ1-1	NA	TRBV19	CASTDPGHPRGLTEAFF	TGTGCCAGTACCGACCCGGGACACCCGAGGGGGCTCACTGAAGCTTTCTTT
NA	TRBJ1-6	NA	TRBV6-5	CASRNGAVYNSPLHF	TGTGCCAGCAGAAACGGGGCAGTCTATAATTCACCCCTCCACTTT
TRBD1	TRBJ2-7	NA	TRBV27	CASRKQGSPYEQYF	TGTGCCAGCAGGAAACAGGGGAGTCCCTACGAGCAGTACTTC
NA	TRBJ1-1	NA	TRBV19	CASRTPHRANTEAFF	TGTGCCAGTAGGACACCGCACAGGGCGAACACTGAAGCTTTCTTT
NA	TRBJ1-1	NA	TRBV10-1	CASSESNTEAFF	TGCGCCAGCAGTGAGTCGAACACTGAAGCTTTCTTT
NA	TRBJ2-2	NA	TRBV18	CASSASHGTNTGELFF	TGTGCCAGCTCGGCCTCTCACGGGACGAACACCGGGGAGCTGTTTTTT
NA	TRBJ2-3	NA	TRBV25-1	CASLRGTDTQYF	TGTGCCAGTTTAAGGGGCACAGATACGCAGTATTTT
NA	TRBJ2-6	NA	TRBV10-1	CASSDGGSGANVLTF	TGCGCCAGCAGTGATGGGGGGTCTGGGGCCAACGTCCTGACTTTC
NA	TRBJ2-1	NA	TRBV10-2	CASSELASSYNEQFF	TGCGCCAGCAGTGAATTGGCGAGCTCCTACAATGAGCAGTTCTTC
NA	TRBJ1-4	NA	TRBV6-5	CASNLQAPNEKLFF	TGTGCCAGCAACTTACAGGCGCCAAATGAAAAACTGTTTTTT
NA	TRBJ2-2	NA	TRBV4-2	CASSLPGTGELFF	TGTGCCAGCAGCCTCCCCGGGACCGGGGAGCTGTTTTTT
NA	TRBJ2-1	NA	TRBV29-1	CSVGNAGGQFF	TGCAGCGTTGGAAACGCGGGCGGGCAGTTCTTC
NA	TRBJ2-5	NA	TRBV20-1	CSASPEETQYF	TGCAGTGCTAGCCCCGAAGAGACCCAGTACTTC
NA	TRBJ1-5	NA	TRBV19	CASRSRGGNQPQHF	TGTGCCAGTCGGAGCCGAGGGGGCAATCAGCCCCAGCATTTT
TRBD1	TRBJ1-2	NA	TRBV6-6	CASSPPLGQGYGYTF	TGTGCCAGCAGTCCGCCCCTAGGACAGGGCTATGGCTACACCTTC
TRBD1	TRBJ1-4	NA	TRBV7-8	CASSLVGTGGREKLFF	TGTGCCAGCAGCTTAGTTGGGACAGGGGGCCGGGAAAAACTGTTTTTT